This entry is about one T cell receptor beta chain. In the original processing: The assay estimated nucleated cells by amplifying reference gene primers. The protocol was immunoSEQ multiplex PCR, while the TCRdb copy is restricted to in-frame clones and leaves out a portion. The DNA gave D and trimming, while V, J and clone size come from that table. The repertoire includes approximately 300,000 clones, 85% to 90% of them detected once, and roughly 12% sits in the top ten. Germline V lookup: CDR1 SGHRS, CDR2 YFSETQ. V shed 4 bases and J 4 bases; nucleotides not matched to a gene: 5. The CDR3 is 14 amino acids. While infection was still active, Seattle patients were enrolled and then followed longitudinally. The sample comes from a study of blood T cell repertoires in COVID-19. The overall study: Some COVID-19 samples were acute and others convalescent; all came from the United States, Italy and Spain. Sample material is recorded as cDNA or gDNA derived from T cells, B-cell-depleted T cells, or PBMCs.

The sample was peripheral blood. This sequence joins TRBV5-1 and TRBJ1-3, with 7 bases identical to TRBD1. This TCR was recovered from a woman aged 30 to 39 with COVID-19, enrolled during active disease. The CDR3 loop is CASSAGTAGNTIYF. For the CDR3, the DNA is TGCGCCAGCAGCGCCGGGACAGCCGGAAACACCATATATTTT.